A single sample gave rise to the 23 T cell receptor beta chains below, sequenced in a study of B cell selection in AIRE deficiency. The data were produced by immunoSEQ multiplex PCR, yet TCRdb's version contains in-frame clones alone and is incomplete. The data contain over 20,000 clones, 97% of them singletons. Sorting defined conventional CD4 T cells as CD4+CD127+. The sample taken for sequencing was conventional CD4+ T cells sorted from PBMCs. Every receptor here comes from a human donor with AIRE deficiency.

This sequence joins TRBV19 and TRBJ2-1, with TRBD2 matching 10 bases. Per the germline V gene, CDR1 is LNHDA and CDR2 is SQIVND (reference sequence). V lost 8 bases, J lost 8 bases, and 12 bases stayed unmatched. This CDR3 spans 15 amino acids. CDR3: CASETSGILGDEQFF. Written as DNA, the CDR3 is TGTGCCAGTGAAACTAGCGGGATTTTGGGGGATGAGCAGTTCTTC.

The chain recombines TRBV4-1 with TRBJ2-1, with 10 positions matching TRBD2. V was clipped by 1 base and J by 4 bases; unmatched bases: 7. Germline lookup yields CDR1 MGHRA and CDR2 YSYEKL. The CDR3 has 17 residues. The CDR3 bases are TGCGCCAGCAGCCAAGCGAGCGGGAGGGGGGGTTACAATGAGCAGTTCTTC. Protein sequence: CASSQASGRGGYNEQFF.

V is TRBV29-1 and J is TRBJ1-1; the match to TRBD1 covers 12 bases. V was pared by 6 bases and J by 4 bases, with 15 bases of the junction left unmatched. CDR1 and CDR2 (germline): SQVTM, ANQGSEA. The CDR3 totals 17 residues. Here the CDR3 reads CSVAQWDRGRGGTEAFF. The CDR3 DNA reads TGCAGCGTCGCCCAATGGGACAGGGGGCGTGGGGGCACTGAAGCTTTCTTT. The full variable domain, in which reference TRBV29-1 and TRBJ1-1 provide the parts outside the CDR3, is SAVISQKPSRDICQRGTSLTIQCQVDSQVTMMFWYRQQPGQSLTLIATANQGSEATYESGFVIDKFPISRPNLTFSTLTVSNMSPEDSSIYLCSVAQWDRGRGGTEAFFGQGTRLTVV.

V is TRBV2 and J is TRBJ2-1; 9 bases line up with TRBD2. Germline trimming cut 4 bases from V and 5 bases from J; bases unmatched to any gene: 6. Germline V gene lookup returns CDR1 SNHLY and CDR2 FYNNEI. This CDR3 spans 15 amino acids. The CDR3 nucleotides are TGTGCCAGCAGTGGAAGCGGGAGGCGGAACAATGAGCAGTTCTTC. Its translation: CASSGSGRRNNEQFF. Complete variable domain (other parts from reference TRBV2 and TRBJ2-1): EPEVTQTPSHQVTQMGQEVILRCVPISNHLYFYWYRQILGQKVEFLVSFYNNEISEKSEIFDDQFSVERPDGSNFTLKIRSTKLEDSAMYFCASSGSGRRNNEQFFGPGTRLTVL.

The chain has TRBV28 and TRBJ2-5, with TRBD1 matching 9 bases. Germline V CDR1 and CDR2: MDHEN, SYDVKM. V dropped 2 bases and J dropped 5; count of bases not matched to a gene: 3. The CDR3 is 14 amino acids. CDR3 bases: TGTGCCAGCAGTTTAAAAGACAGGGGGGAGACCCAGTACTTC. Translating gives CASSLKDRGETQYF.

This sequence joins TRBV2 and TRBJ2-1, with D maybe TRBD1 (6 bases). V lost 5 bases and J lost 6, with 8 bases in between. Germline V gives CDR1 SNHLY, CDR2 FYNNEI. The CDR3 sequence is 12 residues long. The CDR3 loop is CASSSDSNEQFF. CDR3 bases: TGTGCCAGCAGTTCGGACAGCAATGAGCAGTTCTTC.

The count of this clone is one. The chain is built from TRBV28 and TRBJ1-2, with 10 bases that match TRBD1. The V segment lost 5 bases and the J segment 4 bases; nucleotides outside the gene matches: 7. CDR3 length equals 15 residues. The germline V gene encodes CDR1 MDHEN and CDR2 SYDVKM. The CDR3 here is CASSRPGQGFYGYTF. CDR3 nucleotide sequence: TGTGCCAGCAGTAGGCCGGGACAGGGGTTCTATGGCTACACCTTC.

The CDR3: CASSIEGTGWLAKNIQYF. The CDR3, as DNA: TGTGCCAGCAGCATAGAGGGCACAGGCTGGCTCGCCAAAAACATTCAGTACTTC. The V gene is TRBV21-1, the J gene TRBJ2-4. TRBV21-1 is a pseudogene locus. The CDR3 is made up of 18 amino acids.

The DNA of the CDR3 is TGTGCCAGCAGCCCGGGACAGGAAGTATATAATTCACCCCTCCACTTT. This sequence encodes CASSPGQEVYNSPLHF. The chain links TRBV7-6 to TRBJ1-6; TRBD1 matches at 8 bases. This CDR3 spans 16 amino acids. CDR1 is SGHVS and CDR2 is FNYEAQ in the germline V gene. V trimming: 5 bases; J trimming: 4 bases; junction bases outside the gene matches: 7.

The chain links TRBV5-6 to TRBJ1-3, with 11 nucleotides matching TRBD1. This CDR3 spans 17 amino acids. V shed 4 bases, J shed 5 bases, and the junction held 11 bases outside the gene matches. The germline V gene encodes CDR1 SGHDT and CDR2 YYEEEE. In DNA, the CDR3 is TGTGCCAGCAGCGTGGACAGGGGGCCTGGGTCGAGAAACACCATATATTTT. Its translation: CASSVDRGPGSRNTIYF.

This clone occurred once. The V and J genes are TRBV28 and TRBJ2-5, with D possibly being TRBD2 (6 bases). The CDR3 is 12 residues long. The V gene lost 5 bases and the J gene lost 13 bases, with 17 bases spanning the gap. Germline V CDR1 and CDR2: MDHEN, SYDVKM. The CDR3 region has the DNA TGTGCCAGCAGTCCACAATGGGGGGTCCGGTACTTC. It is translated as CASSPQWGVRYF.

This chain links TRBV7-2 with TRBJ2-3; D call uncertain. The CDR3 is 14 residues long. Trimming shortened V by 5 bases and J by 3 bases, and 12 bases separated the two germline ends. CDR1 is SGHTA, CDR2 FQGNSA, per germline. The CDR3 loop reads CASSLIPATDTQYF. CDR3 sequence (DNA): TGTGCCAGCAGCCTAATACCAGCTACAGATACGCAGTATTTT.

The gene calls are TRBV18 and TRBJ2-7; D is possibly TRBD1 (7 bases). This CDR3 contains 15 residues. V was pared by 4 bases and J by 6 bases, with 19 bases between. Per germline, CDR1 KGHSH and CDR2 LQKENI. CDR3 residues: CASSQDRAGRREQYF. CDR3 in DNA: TGTGCCAGCTCACAAGACAGGGCGGGAAGACGCGAGCAGTACTTC. Looking up the rest from reference TRBV18 and TRBJ2-7 gives the full variable domain: NAGVMQNPRHLVRRRGQEARLRCSPMKGHSHVYWYRQLPEEGLKFMVYLQKENIIDESGMPKERFSAEFPKEGPSILRIQQVVRGDSAAYFCASSQDRAGRREQYFGPGTRLTVT.

V and J are TRBV7-9 and TRBJ2-5; tentatively, D is TRBD1 (6 bases). V was pared by 4 bases and J by 1 base, with 13 bases between. Germline-derived CDR1 and CDR2 are SEHNR and FQNEAQ (reference sequence). The CDR3 length is 15 residues. CDR3 protein: CASSYIRDTQETQYF. Here the CDR3 DNA reads TGTGCCAGCAGCTATATCCGGGACACCCAAGAGACCCAGTACTTC.

This chain links TRBV27 with TRBJ2-7; D not certain. Trimming stripped 9 bases from V and 2 bases from J, with 11 bases between. The CDR3 has 12 residues. CDR1 MNHEY and CDR2 SMNVEV come from the germline V gene (reference sequence). Here the CDR3 DNA reads TGTGCCAGTAGAGACCGCACCTACGAGCAGTACTTC. Translated, it gives CASRDRTYEQYF.

The rearrangement links TRBV6-1 to TRBJ1-5; 7 bases agree with TRBD1. CDR3 length equals 15 residues. The ends lost 5 bases at V and 3 bases at J; junction bases unmatched: 7. Germline CDR1 and CDR2: MNHNS and SASEGT. This chain's CDR3 is CASSPGTAINQPQHF. The DNA for the CDR3 is TGTGCCAGCAGTCCAGGGACAGCGATCAATCAGCCCCAGCATTTT.

The V call is TRBV10-3, the J call TRBJ1-3; D is unresolved. Looked up from germline, CDR1 is ENHRY and CDR2 is SYGVKD. V lost 5 bases and J 2 bases, leaving 7 bases between the germline ends. The CDR3 spans 13 residues. CDR3 sequence: CAISSVAGNTIYF. Here the CDR3 DNA reads TGTGCCATCAGTTCAGTAGCTGGAAACACCATATATTTT.

The chain links TRBV12-5 to TRBJ1-1, with a tentative D call TRBD1 (6 bases). Germline V gene sequence: CDR1 LGHNT, CDR2 FRNRAP. V was trimmed by 1 base and J by 11 bases, leaving 17 bases between them. This CDR3 contains 14 residues. The CDR3: CASGLAGAGGLAFF. The CDR3 DNA is TGTGCTAGTGGTTTGGCGGGGGCTGGGGGTTTGGCTTTCTTT.

The V call is TRBV18, the J call TRBJ1-6; no definite D call. In germline, CDR1 is KGHSH, CDR2 LQKENI. This CDR3 is built from 13 residues. Trimming shortened V by 6 bases and J by 9 bases, and 12 bases separated the two germline ends. The CDR3 reads CASSVDGVSPLHF. CDR3 DNA sequence: TGTGCCAGCTCCGTGGATGGGGTTTCACCCCTCCACTTT. Full variable domain (outside the CDR3, taken from reference TRBV18 and TRBJ1-6): NAGVMQNPRHLVRRRGQEARLRCSPMKGHSHVYWYRQLPEEGLKFMVYLQKENIIDESGMPKERFSAEFPKEGPSILRIQQVVRGDSAAYFCASSVDGVSPLHFGNGTRLTVT.

The chain recombines TRBV27 with TRBJ2-1; 8 nucleotides line up with TRBD2. This CDR3 contains 15 residues. Losses at the gene ends were 3 bases for V and 2 bases for J; bases not matched to a gene: 3. Germline V lookup: CDR1 MNHEY, CDR2 SMNVEV (reference sequence). The CDR3 region has the DNA TGTGCCAGCAGTTTCCCGGGACTAGCCTACAATGAGCAGTTCTTC. Protein: CASSFPGLAYNEQFF.

The V call is TRBV7-9, the J call TRBJ2-7; TRBD1 agrees at 9 bases. The CDR3 loop spans 13 amino acids. The junction had 4 bases not matched to a gene; V was cut back by 5 bases and J by 5 bases. Germline V gene lookup returns CDR1 SEHNR and CDR2 FQNEAQ (reference sequence). CDR3 sequence: CASSARDRDEQYF. CDR3 nucleotide sequence: TGTGCCAGCAGCGCCCGGGACAGGGACGAGCAGTACTTC.

The rearrangement joins TRBV19 to TRBJ2-2, with no clear D. Germline CDR1 and CDR2: LNHDA and SQIVND (reference sequence). The CDR3 has 14 residues. Trimming took 1 base from V and 2 from J, leaving 5 bases between them. CDR3 sequence reads: CASSIATNTGELFF. The DNA of the CDR3 is TGTGCCAGTAGTATAGCGACAAACACCGGGGAGCTGTTTTTT. The full variable domain, in which reference TRBV19 and TRBJ2-2 provide the parts outside the CDR3, is DGGITQSPKYLFRKEGQNVTLSCEQNLNHDAMYWYRQDPGQGLRLIYYSQIVNDFQKGDIAEGYSVSREKKESFPLTVTSAQKNPTAFYLCASSIATNTGELFFGEGSRLTVL.

The chain uses TRBV6-5 and TRBJ1-6, with no clear D. Trimming shortened V by 5 bases and J by 8 bases, and 16 bases separated the two germline ends. Germline assignment: CDR1 MNHEY and CDR2 SVGAGI. The CDR3 spans 15 residues. CDR3 protein: CASSRNRHTDSPLHF. DNA of the CDR3: TGTGCCAGCAGTCGAAATAGACACACGGATTCACCCCTCCACTTT.